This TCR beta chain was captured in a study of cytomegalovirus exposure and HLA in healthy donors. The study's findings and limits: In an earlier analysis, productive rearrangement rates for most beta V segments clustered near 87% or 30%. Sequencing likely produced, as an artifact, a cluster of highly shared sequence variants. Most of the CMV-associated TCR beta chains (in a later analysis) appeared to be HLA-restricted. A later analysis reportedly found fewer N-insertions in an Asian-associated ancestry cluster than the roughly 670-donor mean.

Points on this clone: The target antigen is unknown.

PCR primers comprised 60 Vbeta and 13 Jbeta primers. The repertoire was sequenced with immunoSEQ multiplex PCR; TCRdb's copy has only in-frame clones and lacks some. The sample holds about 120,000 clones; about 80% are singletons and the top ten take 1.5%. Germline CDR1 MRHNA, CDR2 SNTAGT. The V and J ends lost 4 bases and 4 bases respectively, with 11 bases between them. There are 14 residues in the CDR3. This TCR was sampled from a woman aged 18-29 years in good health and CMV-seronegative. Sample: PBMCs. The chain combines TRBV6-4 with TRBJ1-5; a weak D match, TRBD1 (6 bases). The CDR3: CASSVGGKNQPQHF. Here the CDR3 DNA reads TGTGCCAGCAGTGTAGGGGGAAAGAATCAGCCCCAGCATTTT.